One sample yielded the 22 T cell receptor beta chains listed below, sequenced in a study of blood T cell repertoires in COVID-19. Some clones are missing from TCRdb's copy, which holds only in-frame ones; the method was immunoSEQ multiplex PCR. There are 140,000 or so clones in the sample; about 88% occur only once, and about 5.6% lies in the top ten. The specimen sequenced was peripheral blood. These receptors were taken from a human donor in a cohort sampled during active COVID-19.

The chain joins TRBV7-3 to TRBJ2-1, with 7 bases that match TRBD2. After removal of 4 bases from V and 7 bases from J, the junction contained 4 bases not matched to a gene. This CDR3 is built from 13 residues. Germline V CDR1 and CDR2: SGHTA, FQGTGA. The CDR3 spells CASSSSGRNEQFF. DNA for the CDR3: TGTGCCAGCAGCTCTAGCGGCCGAAATGAGCAGTTCTTC.

This clone occurred a few times. This sequence joins TRBV25-1 and TRBJ2-1; 7 bases agree with TRBD1. Germline V lookup: CDR1 MGHDK, CDR2 SYGVNS. The CDR3 sequence is 13 residues long. In DNA, the CDR3 is TGTGCGACCACAGGGGCCCTCGTGAATGAGCAGTTCTTC. Translating gives CATTGALVNEQFF.

V is TRBV6-4 and J is TRBJ2-2, with 10 bases identical to TRBD2. The V gene end was trimmed by 6 bases and the J gene end by 1 base; junction bases not matched to a gene: 2. This CDR3 region has 15 residues. Per the germline V gene, CDR1 is MRHNA and CDR2 is SNTAGT. CDR3 in amino acids: CASRASGGNTGELFF. The CDR3 DNA sequence: TGTGCCAGCAGAGCTAGCGGGGGGAACACCGGGGAGCTGTTTTTT.

The chain joins TRBV10-1 to TRBJ1-6, with D unresolved. The CDR3 extends over 13 amino acids. V was trimmed by 0 bases and J by 10 bases, leaving 7 bases between them. Germline assignment: CDR1 WNHNN and CDR2 SYGVQD (reference sequence). CDR3 in DNA: TGCGCCAGCAGTGAGTCGATGAGATCACCCCTCCACTTT. This gives the protein CASSESMRSPLHF.

This sequence joins TRBV7-9 and TRBJ2-3; 8 nucleotides agree with TRBD1. V trimming: 5 bases; J trimming: 2 bases; junction bases outside the gene matches: 6. Germline CDR1 SEHNR, CDR2 FQNEAQ (reference sequence). This CDR3 has 15 residues. In nucleotides, the CDR3 is TGTGCCAGCAGCCCTCGGACAGGGACCACAGATACGCAGTATTTT. Its protein product is CASSPRTGTTDTQYF.

This clone has just a few counts. The V and J genes are TRBV5-4 and TRBJ1-2; a weak D match, TRBD1 (5 bases). Germline values: CDR1 SGHNT, CDR2 YYREEE (reference sequence). The germline V and J ends were trimmed by 0 bases and 8 bases, with 11 bases remaining between them. CDR3 length: 13 residues. This CDR3 is CASSLVGADGYTF. The CDR3 nucleotides read TGTGCCAGCAGCTTGGTAGGGGCGGACGGCTACACCTTC.

The J gene is TRBJ2-6, the V gene TRBV30; 7 nucleotides align to TRBD1. Looked up from germline, CDR1 is GTSNPN and CDR2 is SVGIG (reference sequence). The trim removed 0 bases at V and 0 bases at J, leaving 8 bases unmatched. This CDR3 is 18 amino acids long. The DNA of the CDR3 is TGTGCCTGGAGTGTTGCAGGGGGAATCTTCTCTGGGGCCAACGTCCTGACTTTC. This encodes CAWSVAGGIFSGANVLTF.

The V gene is TRBV7-9, the J gene TRBJ2-1; 8 bases map to TRBD1. After removal of 3 bases from V and 4 bases from J, the junction contained 2 bases not matched to a gene. The CDR3 extends over 14 amino acids. Looked up from germline, CDR1 is SEHNR and CDR2 is FQNEAQ (reference sequence). The chain's CDR3 is CASSFGQGYNEQFF. The CDR3 coding sequence is TGTGCCAGCAGCTTCGGACAGGGTTACAATGAGCAGTTCTTC.

This chain uses TRBV7-2 with TRBJ2-3; a possible D gene is TRBD1 (5 bases). The length of the CDR3 is 15 residues. CDR1 is SGHTA and CDR2 is FQGNSA in the germline V gene. Trimming removed 1 base from V and 2 bases from J, with 10 bases in between. The chain's CDR3 is CASSLGTTTTDTQYF. CDR3 DNA sequence: TGTGCCAGCAGCTTAGGGACAACCACCACAGATACGCAGTATTTT.

The chain couples TRBV29-1 to TRBJ2-1, with 13 bases matching TRBD2. J lost 6 bases, V lost 4 bases, and 9 bases had no gene match. The CDR3 runs to 16 residues. Looked up from germline, CDR1 is SQVTM and CDR2 is ANQGSEA. In DNA, the CDR3 is TGCAGCGTTGGTATTGGACTAGCGGGAGAGGGCAATGAGCAGTTCTTC. Translated, it gives CSVGIGLAGEGNEQFF.

V usage is TRBV2 and J usage is TRBJ1-5, with D possibly matching TRBD1 (5 bases). The CDR3 runs 12 residues. The germline gives CDR1 SNHLY, CDR2 FYNNEI. The germline V and J ends were trimmed by 5 bases and 16 bases, with 18 bases remaining between them. The CDR3 DNA reads TGTGCCAGCAGTACCGGGACTTCGAGACCCCATTTT. Protein product: CASSTGTSRPHF.

The chain carries TRBV7-2 and TRBJ1-4; D possibly corresponds to TRBD1 (5 bases). Germline V gene sequence: CDR1 SGHTA, CDR2 FQGNSA. This CDR3 has 15 amino acids. Trimming took 1 base from V and 6 from J, leaving 12 bases between them. CDR3 loop: CASSLGDRRYEKLFF. In nucleotides, the CDR3 is TGTGCCAGCAGCTTAGGTGACAGACGGTATGAAAAACTGTTTTTT.

The chain combines TRBV19 with TRBJ1-5; no clear D gene. This CDR3 contains 13 residues. CDR1 and CDR2 (germline): LNHDA, SQIVND (reference sequence). V was trimmed by 3 bases and J by 6 bases, leaving 9 bases between them. In DNA, the CDR3 is TGTGCCAGTAGTATGATATCAGGTCAGCCCCAGCATTTT. Its translation is CASSMISGQPQHF.

Here the CDR3 DNA reads TGTGCCAGCAGTAAATATGGGCTCGGAGGATCACCCCTCCACTTT. Residues: CASSKYGLGGSPLHF. V is TRBV27 and J is TRBJ1-6; the D is unclear. The CDR3 contains 15 residues. Germline CDR1 reads MNHEY; CDR2 reads SMNVEV (reference sequence). The V and J ends lost 5 bases and 10 bases respectively, with 18 bases between them.

The genes are TRBV5-6 and TRBJ1-2; 9 bases fit TRBD1. Germline trimming cut 7 bases from V and 8 bases from J; bases unmatched to any gene: 15. The germline CDR1 and CDR2 sequences are SGHDT and YYEEEE. The CDR3 consists of 15 residues. The CDR3 sequence is CASFPRDRELWGYTF. The CDR3 DNA reads TGTGCCAGCTTCCCCCGGGACAGGGAGTTGTGGGGCTACACCTTC. Together with reference TRBV5-6 and TRBJ1-2, the CDR3 gives the full variable domain: DAGVTQSPTHLIKTRGQQVTLRCSPKSGHDTVSWYQQALGQGPQFIFQYYEEEERQRGNFPDRFSGHQFPNYSSELNVNALLLGDSALYLCASFPRDRELWGYTFGSGTRLTVV.

V usage is TRBV6-6 and J usage is TRBJ2-3; 7 bases agree with TRBD2. The CDR3 extends over 14 amino acids. V trimming: 6 bases; J trimming: 3 bases; junction bases outside the gene matches: 6. Germline V gives CDR1 MNHNY, CDR2 SVGAGI (reference sequence). CDR3 amino acids: CASSPMGGTDTQYF. The CDR3 DNA reads as TGTGCCAGCAGCCCCATGGGGGGGACAGATACGCAGTATTTT.

This clone was seen more than once but under ten times. The V gene is TRBV9, the J gene TRBJ1-2; D might be TRBD1 (5 bases). The CDR3 length is 15 residues. V shed 3 bases and J shed 5 bases, with 17 bases lying between them. Germline loops: CDR1 SGDLS, CDR2 YYNGEE. The CDR3 DNA reads TGTGCCAGCAGCGAGAAGGGGTCGCTCTGGTATGGCTACACCTTC. This translates into CASSEKGSLWYGYTF.

This clone was found once. This chain links TRBV7-3 with TRBJ2-3; D is possibly TRBD2 (5 bases). V was shortened by 5 bases and J by 2 bases, with 8 bases between the two germline ends. Germline values: CDR1 SGHTA, CDR2 FQGTGA. The CDR3 is 13 amino acids. DNA for the CDR3: TGTGCCAGCAGCGCCGGGGTCACAGATACGCAGTATTTT. Protein product: CASSAGVTDTQYF.

The rearrangement links TRBV18 to TRBJ2-3; 10 bases line up with TRBD2. Germline CDR1 reads KGHSH; CDR2 reads LQKENI. The CDR3 consists of 16 residues. Germline trimming cut 5 bases from V and 6 bases from J; bases unmatched to any gene: 11. In DNA, the CDR3 is TGTGCCAGCTCAGAAGGAAGCGGGAGGGTAGCGGATACGCAGTATTTT. Amino acid sequence: CASSEGSGRVADTQYF.

This chain links TRBV11-3 with TRBJ1-1, with no clear D. Trimming shortened V by 5 bases and J by 0 bases, and 10 bases separated the two germline ends. The CDR3 contains 14 residues. Germline V gives CDR1 SGHNT, CDR2 YENEEA. The CDR3 spells CASSPGTMNTEAFF. CDR3 nucleotide sequence: TGTGCCAGCAGCCCGGGAACAATGAACACTGAAGCTTTCTTT.

The V and J genes are TRBV6-2 or TRBV6-3 and TRBJ1-5, with D possibly TRBD1 on 6 matching bases. The germline gives CDR1 MNHEY, CDR2 SVGEGT. CDR3 length: 16 residues. V lost 4 bases, J lost 0 bases, and 13 bases lay in between. CDR3 amino acids: CASSSKGVTSNQPQHF. The DNA of the CDR3 is TGTGCCAGCAGTTCCAAGGGGGTAACTAGCAATCAGCCCCAGCATTTT.

This chain uses TRBV6-5 with TRBJ1-2; D not resolved. This CDR3 is built from 13 residues. V lost 4 bases to trimming and J lost 13 bases, with 19 bases between them. Germline loops: CDR1 MNHEY, CDR2 SVGAGI. CDR3 DNA sequence: TGTGCCAGCAGTTCCGGGTCGTACTATGGTTGCACCTTC. The encoded protein is CASSSGSYYGCTF.